The T cell receptor (beta chain) described here comes from a study of blood T cell repertoires in COVID-19. Study-level background: Sites across the United States, Italy and Spain contributed samples from acute and convalescent COVID-19. T cells, B-cell-depleted T cells, or PBMCs supplied cDNA or gDNA.

Libraries were prepared by immunoSEQ multiplex PCR; TCRdb keeps only in-frame clonotypes and omits some of them. The table has approximately 75,000 clones, around nine tenths seen once. This CDR3 spans 20 amino acids. Germline-derived CDR1 and CDR2 are SGHDN and FVKESK. Unmatched junction bases numbered 12, after V lost 0 bases and J lost 4 bases. The receptor was isolated from a human donor in a cohort sampled during active COVID-19. The gene calls are TRBV14 and TRBJ2-2, with 12 bases aligning to TRBD1. The sequenced sample was peripheral blood. The chain's CDR3 is CASSQERDRGLKAGTGELFF. The CDR3 DNA sequence: TGTGCCAGCAGCCAAGAACGGGACAGGGGGCTTAAAGCGGGCACCGGGGAGCTGTTTTTT.